This T cell receptor beta chain was found in a study of shared clonotypes between healthy human individuals. Positively selected for CCR7, the CD45RO-negative cells used as naive CD8 cells excluded terminally differentiated effector memory CD45RA+ cells. Looked up from germline, CDR1 is SGHAT and CDR2 is FQNNGV. With 2 bases clipped from V and 12 bases from J, the junction kept 9 bases outside the gene matches. The CDR3 is made up of 14 amino acids. The assay was immunoSEQ multiplex PCR, and TCRdb's table has in-frame clones only and misses some. Among fewer than 800,000 clones listed, roughly 94% were seen once.

This rearrangement joins TRBV11-2 to TRBJ1-4, with 7 bases aligning to TRBD1. This TCR came from a man younger than 45 in good health. Sequencing was done on a sample of naive CD8+ T cells sorted from blood. The CDR3 DNA follows: TGTGCCAGCAGCTTATCGAACCCAGGGGGGGAACTGTTTTTT. Protein sequence: CASSLSNPGGELFF.